The rows below give T cell receptor beta chains drawn from one sample of a study of blood T cell repertoires in COVID-19. Data came from immunoSEQ multiplex PCR; TCRdb stores just in-frame clones and leaves some out. The sample comprises some 120,000 clones, about 80% of which are singletons, and over 9% rests with the top ten. The specimen was peripheral blood. The receptor set was obtained from a woman aged 55-70 years with acute or convalescent COVID-19. CDR3s include the opening cysteine and the closing phenylalanine or tryptophan. D genes are given only for firm matches. Clone size is shown for a subset of rows, as once, few, many or a class of expanded clone.

v_gene	d_gene	abundance	len	j_gene	CDR3nt	CDR3aa
TRBV5-1	-	-	14	TRBJ1-1	TGCGCCAGCAGCCCTGACAGAGCGAACACTGAAGCTTTCTTT	CASSPDRANTEAFF
TRBV6-5	TRBD1	-	14	TRBJ1-1	TGTGCCAGCTTTCGACAGGGGATGAACACTGAAGCTTTCTTT	CASFRQGMNTEAFF
TRBV5-1	TRBD1	-	15	TRBJ1-5	TGCGCCAGCAGCTTGGATTCAGGGGGTACTCAGCCCCAGCATTTT	CASSLDSGGTQPQHF
TRBV7-8	TRBD2	-	15	TRBJ2-1	TGTGCCAGCAGCTCGAGGAGAACTAGCGACGGAGAGCAGTTCTTC	CASSSRRTSDGEQFF
TRBV28	TRBD1	-	14	TRBJ1-5	TGTGCCAGCACCGCGTACAGGGGGCCTCAGCCCCAGCATTTT	CASTAYRGPQPQHF
TRBV6-5	-	-	15	TRBJ2-1	TGTGCCAGCGCTCCCCCCCCGAGCTCCTACAATGAGCAGTTCTTC	CASAPPPSSYNEQFF
TRBV29-1	-	-	15	TRBJ2-5	TGCAGCGTTGAAGAGGGGGGGGGCGCAGGAGAGACCCAGTACTTC	CSVEEGGGAGETQYF
TRBV2	TRBD1	-	14	TRBJ2-5	TGTGCCTGTAGGGGACAGGGTCTTGGAGAGACCCAGTACTTC	CACRGQGLGETQYF
TRBV11-2	-	-	14	TRBJ2-1	TGTGCCAGCATACTATCCTTTGCGGCTTCTGAGCAGTTCTTC	CASILSFAASEQFF
TRBV15	-	once	15	TRBJ1-1	TGTGCCACCAGCAGAGGCGGAGCCCAGAACACTGAAGCTTTCTTT	CATSRGGAQNTEAFF
TRBV4-1	TRBD1	-	16	TRBJ1-4	TGCGCCAGCAGCGGAAGGACAGGCCAAGGTTATGAAAAACTGTTTTTT	CASSGRTGQGYEKLFF
TRBV6-1	-	few	16	TRBJ1-4	TGTGCCAGCAGTGAAGCCGCCACAGGTCCTAATGAAAAACTGTTTTTT	CASSEAATGPNEKLFF
TRBV5-6	TRBD1	-	16	TRBJ1-1	TGTGCCAGCAGCGGCCTCAGGGGGCGCCCGAACACTGAAGCTTTCTTT	CASSGLRGRPNTEAFF
TRBV20-1	TRBD1	-	17	TRBJ1-1	TGCAGTGCTAGTGTGTATAAAAGGGGGCTACGAAACACTGAAGCTTTCTTT	CSASVYKRGLRNTEAFF
TRBV6-6	-	once	15	TRBJ1-6	TGTGCCAGCATCGACAGACAGGCGCCTAATTCACCCCTCCACTTT	CASIDRQAPNSPLHF
TRBV3-1/TRBV3-2	TRBD1	-	14	TRBJ2-7	TGTGCCAGCAGTTATCGTCTACAGGGGTCCGAGCAGTACTTC	CASSYRLQGSEQYF
TRBV4-2	TRBD1	-	14	TRBJ1-2	TGTGCCAGCAGCCCCGGGACAGGGCTCTATGGCTACACCTTC	CASSPGTGLYGYTF
TRBV2	-	-	15	TRBJ2-1	TGTGCCAGCACCCAGGGCGGGATGGGGTCTGGGGAGCAGTTCTTC	CASTQGGMGSGEQFF
TRBV6-5	-	-	13	TRBJ1-5	TGTGCCAGCAGCTTAGGAAGGAGTCAGCCCCAGCATTTT	CASSLGRSQPQHF
TRBV25-1	-	medium-sized	14	TRBJ1-5	TGTGCCAGCAGTGACAACGAGGAGAGTCAGCCCCAGCATTTT	CASSDNEESQPQHF
TRBV10-3	TRBD1	-	16	TRBJ2-2	TGTGCCATCAGTGAGTTCGGACAGGCGAACACCGGGGAGCTGTTTTTT	CAISEFGQANTGELFF
TRBV19	TRBD1	-	13	TRBJ1-1	TGTGCCAGTAGACCGGCAGACAGGGATGAAGCTTTCTTT	CASRPADRDEAFF
TRBV4-1	-	-	18	TRBJ1-6	TGCGCCAGCAGCCCCCACCTATCGGAGAGCTCCTATAATTCACCCCTCCACTTT	CASSPHLSESSYNSPLHF
TRBV5-6	-	-	14	TRBJ1-2	TGTGCCAGCAGCTTTGAGAACGAAGGGAGTGGCTACACCTTC	CASSFENEGSGYTF
TRBV6-6	-	-	13	TRBJ1-1	TGTGCCAGCAGTACGGGGGGATTCAGTGAAGCTTTCTTT	CASSTGGFSEAFF
TRBV5-1	-	-	15	TRBJ2-7	TGCGCCAGCAGCTCGGGGTCCCAGAGTTCTAGCGAGCAGTACTTC	CASSSGSQSSSEQYF
TRBV4-2	TRBD2	-	15	TRBJ2-3	TGTGCCAGCAGCCAGGACGGGGGGGGTTCAGATACGCAGTATTTT	CASSQDGGGSDTQYF
TRBV5-4	-	-	15	TRBJ2-2	TGTGCCAGCAGTCTAATACAGGAGAAGACCGGGGAGCTGTTTTTT	CASSLIQEKTGELFF
TRBV19	-	few	15	TRBJ2-3	TGTGCCAGTAGTAGGACGGGGTCTAGCACAGATACGCAGTATTTT	CASSRTGSSTDTQYF
TRBV5-6	TRBD1	-	11	TRBJ2-1	TGTGCCAGCGGACAGGGCAATGAGCAGTTCTTC	CASGQGNEQFF
TRBV15	TRBD1	-	14	TRBJ1-1	TGTGCCACCAGCAGGTCCCGGGACAGGGATGAAGCTTTCTTT	CATSRSRDRDEAFF
TRBV5-4	TRBD1	-	16	TRBJ1-6	TGTGCCAGCAGCCTGATTGCGGGACAGTATAATTCACCCCTCCACTTT	CASSLIAGQYNSPLHF
TRBV25-1	-	-	12	TRBJ1-1	TGTGCCAGCAGTGACAGGGCCACTGAAGCTTTCTTT	CASSDRATEAFF
TRBV13	-	-	13	TRBJ1-1	TGTGCCAGCTCGGCCAGGTTGAACACTGAAGCTTTCTTT	CASSARLNTEAFF
TRBV19	TRBD1	-	18	TRBJ1-2	TGTGCCAGTAGTGCCGGGACAGGGGGTCCCTTCGACCCCTATGGCTACACCTTC	CASSAGTGGPFDPYGYTF
TRBV12-3/TRBV12-4	-	-	13	TRBJ1-1	TGTGCCAGCAGCCCGGGGGGTCCTTCGGGAGCTTTCTTT	CASSPGGPSGAFF
TRBV19	-	few	15	TRBJ2-1	TGTGCCAGTAGTCCCGGGATGAACTACCTCAATGAGCAGTTCTTC	CASSPGMNYLNEQFF
TRBV5-1	-	-	17	TRBJ1-1	TGCGCCAGCAGCTTGTCGGGCAGTGGAATTCAGGGCACTGAAGCTTTCTTT	CASSLSGSGIQGTEAFF
TRBV28	-	-	11	TRBJ2-1	TGTGCCAGCGTTTCCAACAATGAGCAGTTCTTC	CASVSNNEQFF
TRBV7-9	TRBD1	-	12	TRBJ2-7	TGTGCCAGCTCGGGACAGGTCTACGAGCAGTACTTC	CASSGQVYEQYF
TRBV30	-	-	13	TRBJ1-1	TGTGCCTGGACTCTCCAGGCTAACACTGAAGCTTTCTTT	CAWTLQANTEAFF
TRBV9	-	-	14	TRBJ1-2	TGTGCCAGCAGCGAGAGAGCAACGAACTATGGCTACACCTTC	CASSERATNYGYTF
TRBV6-5	TRBD1	-	14	TRBJ1-3	TGTGCCAGCACCCCCCCAGGGGGCTCAGACACCATATATTTT	CASTPPGGSDTIYF
TRBV28	TRBD1	-	16	TRBJ1-5	TGTGCCAGCAGTTTTGTTTGGACAGGACGTAATCAGCCCCAGCATTTT	CASSFVWTGRNQPQHF
TRBV13	-	-	14	TRBJ2-7	TGTGCCAGCAGCCGTTCCCAGGTGAACTACGAGCAGTACTTC	CASSRSQVNYEQYF
TRBV4-1	-	-	15	TRBJ1-2	TGCGCCAGCAGCCAAGTCTTGGAGATCTCCTATGGCTACACCTTC	CASSQVLEISYGYTF
TRBV24-1	-	-	14	TRBJ2-1	TGTGCCACCAGTGAAGCCTTCGTCGACAATGAGCAGTTCTTC	CATSEAFVDNEQFF
TRBV29-1	-	-	12	TRBJ1-2	TGCAGCGTTGCCCACAGGCGGGGTGGCTACACCTTC	CSVAHRRGGYTF
TRBV19	-	-	17	TRBJ1-2	TGTGCCAGTAGTATGAGTCCCGGCGGGATATGGGCGTATGGCTACACCTTC	CASSMSPGGIWAYGYTF
TRBV7-3	TRBD2	-	13	TRBJ2-7	TGTGCCAGCAGCCCGGGGGGGCCGGGCGAGCAGTACTTC	CASSPGGPGEQYF
TRBV4-1	-	-	14	TRBJ2-1	TGCGCCAGCAGCCAAGCAGGTAGATACAATGAGCAGTTCTTC	CASSQAGRYNEQFF
TRBV5-1	-	-	15	TRBJ1-6	TGCGCCAGCAGCCAAATCCCAGGGGAGAGTTCACCCCTCCACTTT	CASSQIPGESSPLHF
TRBV5-1	-	-	14	TRBJ2-5	TGCGCCAGCAGCTGGGACTCACGAGGGGAGACCCAGTACTTC	CASSWDSRGETQYF
TRBV30	-	once	16	TRBJ2-7	TGTGCCTGGAGCCCAAAGGAGGGAGGTAAATTCTACGAGCAGTACTTC	CAWSPKEGGKFYEQYF
TRBV13	-	-	12	TRBJ1-2	TGTGCCAGCAGCTTACTAAGCCAAAGCTACACCTTC	CASSLLSQSYTF
TRBV24-1	TRBD1	-	16	TRBJ1-5	TGTGCCACCAGTGATCCGACAGGGGGCCCCGATCAGCCCCAGCATTTT	CATSDPTGGPDQPQHF